This T cell receptor beta chain was documented in a study of shared clonotypes between healthy human individuals. Findings and limits, study-wide: The generation probabilities recorded for non-shared clonotypes fell below those of clonotypes shared by all four donors.

Some clones are missing from TCRdb's copy, which holds only in-frame ones; the method was immunoSEQ multiplex PCR. The profile covers some 580,000 clones, with about 98% appearing a single time and more than 0.3% taken by the ten largest. Germline lookup yields CDR1 MGHRA and CDR2 YSYEKL. CDR3 length: 13 residues. On this clone: Antigen specificity is unknown. A junction boundary mismatches the germline segment, possibly from a read error.

CD8 cells regarded as naive lacked CD45RO, were positively chosen for CCR7, and omitted terminally differentiated effector memory CD45RA+ cells. Nashville, Tennessee was home to all donors, who were Caucasian adults. V is TRBV4-1 and J is TRBJ2-7; maybe TRBD1 (6 bases). The source material was naive CD8+ T cells sorted from blood. This receptor was taken from a man younger than 40 in good health. The DNA for the CDR3 is TGCGCCAGCAGCCAGCAACAGGGTGGGGCGATGAACTTC. Translating gives CASSQQQGGAMNF.